Below, 22 T cell receptor beta chains from the same sample are listed, as sequenced in a study of shared clonotypes between healthy human individuals. TCRdb's table, derived via immunoSEQ multiplex PCR, lists solely in-frame clones and lacks some. This table has 1.4 million or so clones, about 98.5% appearing once. Sequencing was done on a sample of naive CD4+ T cells sorted from blood. Subset reported: CD45RA+ positively selected. These receptor sequences come from a man aged 30 to 39 in good health.

This clone is a singleton in its sample. CDR3 DNA: TGTGCCAGCAGCTTAGTGGCCAGCGGGGAGCAGTACTTC. Protein product: CASSLVASGEQYF. The chain carries TRBV11-3 and TRBJ2-7; a possible D gene is TRBD2 (6 bases). Germline values: CDR1 SGHNT, CDR2 YENEEA. The CDR3 is made up of 13 amino acids. V lost 1 base to trimming and J lost 7 bases, with 11 bases between them.

CDR3 amino acids: CASSQDQGRGDGYTF. As DNA, the CDR3 is TGTGCCAGCAGCCAAGATCAGGGGAGGGGTGATGGCTACACCTTC. The chain has TRBV4-2 and TRBJ1-2; TRBD1 is a possible D gene (6 bases). The CDR3 totals 15 residues. Germline V gene sequence: CDR1 LGHNA, CDR2 YNFKEQ. V shed 0 bases and J shed 6 bases, with 14 bases lying between them.

The chain has TRBV9 and TRBJ2-1; D remains unclear. The CDR3 runs 13 residues. V lost 2 bases to trimming and J lost 4 bases, with 7 bases between them. CDR1 and CDR2 (germline): SGDLS, YYNGEE. This CDR3 is CASSVSDYNEQFF. CDR3 bases: TGTGCCAGCAGCGTCAGTGATTACAATGAGCAGTTCTTC.

The chain is built from TRBV5-1 and TRBJ2-7; D is ambiguous. The ends were cut back, 4 bases at V and 3 bases at J, with 17 bases in the middle. This CDR3 is built from 15 residues. Germline CDR1 SGHRS, CDR2 YFSETQ. In DNA form, the CDR3 reads TGCGCCAGCAGCAGCGAAACCGGGCAGTTCTACGAGCAGTACTTC. Protein sequence: CASSSETGQFYEQYF.

The chain links TRBV6-5 to TRBJ2-3, with 7 bases lining up with TRBD1. There are 14 residues in the CDR3. The trim removed 5 bases at V and 4 bases at J, leaving 6 bases unmatched. Germline CDR1 and CDR2: MNHEY and SVGAGI. The CDR3 region has the DNA TGTGCCAGCAGTATCCGACAGGGTCCAGATACGCAGTATTTT. The encoded protein is CASSIRQGPDTQYF.

The V and J genes are TRBV7-8 and TRBJ1-1; D not resolved. The CDR3 totals 15 residues. The germline CDR1 and CDR2 sequences are SGHVS and FQNEAQ. Trimming left V 0 bases short and J 0 bases short, with 8 bases between. The CDR3 sequence is CASSLARTMNTEAFF. The CDR3 bases are TGTGCCAGCAGCTTAGCTAGGACTATGAACACTGAAGCTTTCTTT.

In nucleotides, the CDR3 is TGTGCCAGCAGTCGATCTGGAAACACCATATATTTT. Translated: CASSRSGNTIYF. The chain recombines TRBV25-1 with TRBJ1-3; D remains ambiguous. The CDR3 consists of 12 residues. V dropped 5 bases and J dropped 1 base, with 3 bases sitting between them. Germline-derived CDR1 and CDR2 are MGHDK and SYGVNS.

The J gene is TRBJ1-2, the V gene TRBV5-4; TRBD1 agrees at 11 bases. CDR1 SGHNT and CDR2 YYREEE come from the germline V gene (reference sequence). The CDR3 length is 15 residues. The V gene end was trimmed by 4 bases and the J gene end by 6 bases; junction bases not matched to a gene: 8. The CDR3 loop is CASSDGQGAVHGYTF. In DNA form, the CDR3 reads TGTGCCAGCAGCGACGGACAGGGGGCGGTACATGGCTACACCTTC.

V is TRBV19 and J is TRBJ1-1; D remains unclear. The V gene's germline CDR1 is LNHDA and CDR2 SQIVND (reference sequence). There are 12 residues in the CDR3. The ends were cut back, 10 bases at V and 11 bases at J, with 20 bases in the middle. CDR3 in amino acids: CATARASSRAFF. Written as DNA, the CDR3 is TGTGCCACTGCCCGGGCGAGCTCGAGGGCTTTCTTT.

V and J are TRBV9 and TRBJ1-3; no firm D call. CDR3 length: 16 amino acids. Germline loops: CDR1 SGDLS, CDR2 YYNGEE. Trimming removed 4 bases at V and 0 bases at J, with 14 bases between. The chain's CDR3 is CASSPRALTSGNTIYF. CDR3 DNA: TGTGCCAGCAGCCCTCGAGCCTTGACCTCTGGAAACACCATATATTTT.

V usage is TRBV9 and J usage is TRBJ1-5, with D perhaps matching TRBD1 (5 bases). The V end was cut by 4 bases, the J end by 7 bases, with 27 bases between. CDR1 is SGDLS and CDR2 is YYNGEE in the germline V gene. CDR3 length: 18 amino acids. CDR3 sequence reads: CASSPLEWGRRVRQPQHF. The CDR3, as DNA: TGTGCCAGCAGCCCACTTGAATGGGGCAGGCGGGTCAGGCAGCCCCAGCATTTT.

The chain links TRBV28 to TRBJ1-3, with TRBD1 identical over 10 bases. The CDR3 runs 15 residues. V lost 3 bases and J lost 2; bases outside the gene matches: 1. Germline V gives CDR1 MDHEN, CDR2 SYDVKM. CDR3 nucleotides: TGTGCCAGCAGTTTCGGGACAGGGGCTGGAAACACCATATATTTT. Amino acids: CASSFGTGAGNTIYF.

The rearrangement joins TRBV5-6 to TRBJ2-7; 9 bases map to TRBD1. This CDR3 region has 15 residues. CDR1 is SGHDT, CDR2 YYEEEE, per germline. Trimming at V came to 0 bases and at J to 2 bases, leaving 3 bases not matched to a gene. CDR3 sequence reads: CASSLAGQGTYEQYF. CDR3 coding DNA: TGTGCCAGCAGCTTGGCGGGACAGGGAACCTACGAGCAGTACTTC.

The chain carries TRBV4-2 and TRBJ2-7, with D perhaps given as TRBD1 or TRBD2 (5 bases each). The CDR3 extends over 17 amino acids. V lost 0 bases and J lost 0, with 15 bases in between. The V gene's germline CDR1 is LGHNA and CDR2 YNFKEQ. CDR3 residues: CASSQDMGDLTSYEQYF. The CDR3 nucleotides read TGTGCCAGCAGCCAAGATATGGGGGACCTCACCTCCTACGAGCAGTACTTC.

For this clone: This CDR3 is also generated by other DNA sequences in the sample. V gene TRBV29-1 combines with J gene TRBJ2-7, with a tentative D call TRBD1 (6 bases). CDR1 and CDR2 (germline): SQVTM, ANQGSEA. The CDR3 has 11 residues. Deletions cut 6 bases from V and 2 bases from J, with 8 bases between. DNA for the CDR3: TGCAGCGTACAGGGACCCTACGAGCAGTACTTC. This encodes CSVQGPYEQYF.

J is TRBJ1-5 and V is TRBV2; D unclear. Trimming pared 6 bases from V and 0 bases from J, leaving 9 bases between. The CDR3 totals 14 residues. The germline V gene has CDR1 SNHLY and CDR2 FYNNEI. CDR3 nucleotides: TGTGCCAGCAGGGATCCATATAGCAATCAGCCCCAGCATTTT. It yields the protein CASRDPYSNQPQHF.

A word on this clone: One junction end does not reproduce the germline sequence, and a read error may be involved. The V call is TRBV5-4, the J call TRBJ1-5, with D possibly TRBD1 on 6 matching bases. From germline, CDR1 is SGHNT and CDR2 YYREEE (reference sequence). The CDR3 spans 12 residues. This CDR3 reads CASSLPDSPQAF. The CDR3 DNA sequence: TGTGCCAGCAGCTTACCGGACAGCCCACAGGCCTTT.

The sample holds one count of this clone. The gene calls are TRBV25-1 and TRBJ2-1, with 13 bases identical to TRBD2. V was clipped by 6 bases and J by 9 bases; unmatched bases: 8. CDR1 is MGHDK, CDR2 SYGVNS, per germline. CDR3 length: 15 amino acids. CDR3 DNA: TGTGCCAGCAGCAAACTAGCGGGAGGGCATAGTGAGCAGTTCTTC. Translating gives CASSKLAGGHSEQFF.

Comments on this clone: This specimen includes other DNA sequences encoding the same CDR3. V and J are TRBV9 and TRBJ2-5, with D unclear. This CDR3 comprises 13 residues. Trimming shortened V by 2 bases and J by 1 base, and 6 bases separated the two germline ends. Looked up from germline, CDR1 is SGDLS and CDR2 is YYNGEE. CDR3 in DNA: TGTGCCAGCAGCGTCTCGGGCCAAGAGACCCAGTACTTC. It specifies CASSVSGQETQYF. Full variable domain (missing parts from reference TRBV9 and TRBJ2-5): DSGVTQTPKHLITATGQRVTLRCSPRSGDLSVYWYQQSLDQGLQFLIQYYNGEERAKGNILERFSAQQFPDLHSELNLSSLELGDSALYFCASSVSGQETQYFGPGTRLLVL.

The J gene is TRBJ2-1, the V gene TRBV18; D possibly corresponds to TRBD1 (6 bases). Germline CDR1 is KGHSH and CDR2 is LQKENI. Trimming pared 0 bases from V and 9 bases from J, leaving 27 bases between. CDR3 length equals 19 residues. For the CDR3, the DNA is TGTGCCAGCTCACCACCGATACGGACAGCAGGACGTGGGTTTTTTGAGCAGTTCTTC. Translated: CASSPPIRTAGRGFFEQFF. The whole variable domain, filled in from reference TRBV18 and TRBJ2-1, reads NAGVMQNPRHLVRRRGQEARLRCSPMKGHSHVYWYRQLPEEGLKFMVYLQKENIIDESGMPKERFSAEFPKEGPSILRIQQVVRGDSAAYFCASSPPIRTAGRGFFEQFFGPGTRLTVL.

V usage is TRBV7-2 and J usage is TRBJ2-5; 8 bases line up with TRBD2. Germline assignment: CDR1 SGHTA and CDR2 FQGNSA. The length of the CDR3 is 16 residues. V lost 3 bases to trimming and J lost 1 base; unmatched junction nucleotides: 7. The chain's CDR3 is CASSFGGLAGQETQYF. CDR3 bases: TGTGCCAGCAGCTTCGGGGGGCTAGCGGGCCAAGAGACCCAGTACTTC.

CDR3 in amino acids: CASSEYGTGGTEAFF. The CDR3 DNA reads TGTGCCAGCAGTGAATATGGTACAGGGGGGACTGAAGCTTTCTTT. This chain joins TRBV25-1 and TRBJ1-1, with TRBD1 identical over 8 bases. The trim removed 0 bases at V and 5 bases at J, leaving 5 bases unmatched. CDR3 length equals 15 residues. Per germline, CDR1 MGHDK and CDR2 SYGVNS. Full variable domain (remainder filled in from reference TRBV25-1 and TRBJ1-1): EADIYQTPRYLVIGTGKKITLECSQTMGHDKMYWYQQDPGMELHLIHYSYGVNSTEKGDLSSESTVSRIRTEHFPLTLESARPSHTSQYLCASSEYGTGGTEAFFGQGTRLTVV.